The entry below describes one T cell receptor beta chain. Unmatched junction bases numbered 7, after V lost 5 bases and J lost 10 bases. Germline V gene lookup returns CDR1 SGHAT and CDR2 FQNNGV. The CDR3 sequence is 15 residues long. This specimen belongs to a study of T cells in Graves' hyperthyroidism and ophthalmopathy. Hyperthyroidism, newly diagnosed and lasting under 2 months, affected patients aged 18 to 65. Patients were excluded for uncontrolled infection, other autoimmune disease, pregnancy or lactation. Diagnoses were made from clinical symptoms, serum measures (thyroxine and TRAb), thyroid ultrasound and orbital computed tomography. RNA transcripts provided the source from which TCR beta CDR3 regions were amplified. The HTBI primer set served for first-round RT-PCR of the TCR CDR3. TCRdb ran MiXCR on the multiplex PCR reads and lists one entry per CDR3 protein. This sample yields approximately 530,000 distinct CDR3 sequences, of which over 15% are seen a single time; approximately 20% belongs to the top ten.

This clonotype was obtained from a woman in her late teens or twenties with Graves' hyperthyroidism. This chain connects TRBV11-2 to TRBJ2-1; 14 nucleotides line up with TRBD2. The sequencing input was blood. Written as DNA, the CDR3 is TGTGCCAGCAGCATGACTAGCGGGGGGGCGGGGGAGCAGTTCTTC. It is translated as CASSMTSGGAGEQFF.